This T cell receptor (beta chain) was retrieved from a study of blood T cell repertoires in COVID-19. Overall study context: Specimens from acute and convalescent COVID-19 originated in the United States, Italy and Spain. PBMCs, B-cell-depleted T cells, or T cells were the source of the cDNA or gDNA that made up the material.

The authors' processing: Researchers report that nucleated cell counts were estimated from reference gene primer amplification. The repertoire was sequenced with immunoSEQ multiplex PCR; TCRdb's copy has only in-frame clones and lacks some. That table gives V, J and clone size, and the DNA gave D and trimming. The data hold roughly 200,000 clones, with around 80% observed a single time. Trimming took 7 bases from V and 1 from J; bases not matched to a gene: 3. CDR3 length equals 13 residues. Germline V CDR1 and CDR2: SGHRS, YFSETQ. This clone was seen a few times. V usage is TRBV5-1 and J usage is TRBJ2-7; 9 nucleotides line up with TRBD2. The sequence came from a human donor in a cohort sampled during active COVID-19. Sequenced: peripheral blood. CDR3 protein: CASRGGESYEQYF. DNA of the CDR3: TGCGCCAGCCGCGGGGGGGAATCCTACGAGCAGTACTTC.